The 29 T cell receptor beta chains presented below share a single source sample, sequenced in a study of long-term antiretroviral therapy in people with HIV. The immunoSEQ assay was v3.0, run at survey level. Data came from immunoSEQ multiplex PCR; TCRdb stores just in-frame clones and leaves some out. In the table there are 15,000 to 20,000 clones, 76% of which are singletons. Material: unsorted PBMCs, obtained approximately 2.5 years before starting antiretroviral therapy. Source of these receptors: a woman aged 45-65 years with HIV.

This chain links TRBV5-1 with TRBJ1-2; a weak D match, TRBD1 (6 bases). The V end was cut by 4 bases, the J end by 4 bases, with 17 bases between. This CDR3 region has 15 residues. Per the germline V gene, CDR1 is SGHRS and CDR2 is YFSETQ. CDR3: CASSPAVGASYGYTF. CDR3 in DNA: TGCGCCAGCAGCCCTGCAGTGGGGGCTAGCTATGGCTACACCTTC. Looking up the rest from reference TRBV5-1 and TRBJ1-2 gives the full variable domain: KAGVTQTPRYLIKTRGQQVTLSCSPISGHRSVSWYQQTPGQGLQFLFEYFSETQRNKGNFPGRFSGRQFSNSRSEMNVSTLELGDSALYLCASSPAVGASYGYTFGSGTRLTVV.

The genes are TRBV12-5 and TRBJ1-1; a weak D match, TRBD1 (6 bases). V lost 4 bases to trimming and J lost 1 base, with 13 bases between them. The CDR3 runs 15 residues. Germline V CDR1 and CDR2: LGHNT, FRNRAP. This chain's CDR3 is CASGSQGRANTEAFF. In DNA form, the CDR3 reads TGTGCTAGTGGTTCGCAGGGGCGGGCGAACACTGAAGCTTTCTTT.

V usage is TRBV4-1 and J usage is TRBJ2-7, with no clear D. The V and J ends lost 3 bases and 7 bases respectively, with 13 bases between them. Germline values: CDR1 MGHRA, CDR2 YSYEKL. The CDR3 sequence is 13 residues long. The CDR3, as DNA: TGCGCCAGCAGCCACCTCTTCACAGCGGAGCAGTACTTC. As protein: CASSHLFTAEQYF.

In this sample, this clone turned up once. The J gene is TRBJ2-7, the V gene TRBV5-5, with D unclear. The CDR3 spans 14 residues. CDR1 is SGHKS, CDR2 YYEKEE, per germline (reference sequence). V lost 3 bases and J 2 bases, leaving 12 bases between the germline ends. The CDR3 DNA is TGTGCCAGCAGCTCGATTCTTAAACCCTACGAGCAGTACGTC. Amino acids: CASSSILKPYEQYV.

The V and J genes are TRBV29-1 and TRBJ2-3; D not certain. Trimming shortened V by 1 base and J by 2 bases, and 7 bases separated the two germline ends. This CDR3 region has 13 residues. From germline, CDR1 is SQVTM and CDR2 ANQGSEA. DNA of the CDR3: TGCAGCGTTGAAGGCAGTTTCACAGATACGCAGTATTTT. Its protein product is CSVEGSFTDTQYF.

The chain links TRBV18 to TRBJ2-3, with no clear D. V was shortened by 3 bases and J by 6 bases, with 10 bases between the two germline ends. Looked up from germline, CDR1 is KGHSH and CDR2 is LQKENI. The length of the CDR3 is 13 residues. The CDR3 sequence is CASSPTQMDTQYF. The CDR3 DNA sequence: TGTGCCAGCTCACCCACTCAAATGGATACGCAGTATTTT. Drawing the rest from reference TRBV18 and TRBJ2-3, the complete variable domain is NAGVMQNPRHLVRRRGQEARLRCSPMKGHSHVYWYRQLPEEGLKFMVYLQKENIIDESGMPKERFSAEFPKEGPSILRIQQVVRGDSAAYFCASSPTQMDTQYFGPGTRLTVL.

CDR3 loop: CAWSPGRGDEQYV. In nucleotides, the CDR3 is TGTGCCTGGAGCCCAGGGCGGGGGGACGAGCAGTACGTC. The V gene is TRBV30, the J gene TRBJ2-7, with 8 bases matching TRBD2. Germline CDR1 reads GTSNPN; CDR2 reads SVGIG (reference sequence). This CDR3 spans 13 amino acids. The V segment lost 3 bases and the J segment 5 bases; nucleotides outside the gene matches: 6.

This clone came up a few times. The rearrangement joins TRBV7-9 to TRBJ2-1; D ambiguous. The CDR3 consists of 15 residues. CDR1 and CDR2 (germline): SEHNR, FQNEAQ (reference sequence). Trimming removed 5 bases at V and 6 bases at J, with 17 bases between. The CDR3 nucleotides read TGTGCCAGCAGCCCACCGCCCCGAATGGGCAATGAGCAGTTCTTC. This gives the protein CASSPPPRMGNEQFF.

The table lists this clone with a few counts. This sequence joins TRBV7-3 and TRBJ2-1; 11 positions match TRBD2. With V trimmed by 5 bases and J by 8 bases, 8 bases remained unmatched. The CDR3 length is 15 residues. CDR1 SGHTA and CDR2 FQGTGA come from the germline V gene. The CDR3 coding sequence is TGTGCCAGCAGCCTTAGCGGGGGGGAATGGCATGAGCAGTTCTTC. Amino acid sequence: CASSLSGGEWHEQFF.

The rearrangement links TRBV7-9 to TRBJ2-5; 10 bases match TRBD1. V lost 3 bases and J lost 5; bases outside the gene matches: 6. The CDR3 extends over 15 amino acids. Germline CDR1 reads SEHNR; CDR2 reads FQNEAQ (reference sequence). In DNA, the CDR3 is TGTGCCAGCAGCTTGGGGGACAGGGGCGGGGAGACCCAGTACTTC. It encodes CASSLGDRGGETQYF.

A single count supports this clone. CDR3 nucleotide sequence: TGTGCCAGCAGTCCGGGACAGAGAAACACCATATATTTT. The encoded protein is CASSPGQRNTIYF. The V gene is TRBV27, the J gene TRBJ1-3; TRBD1 aligns across 7 bases. The CDR3 has 13 amino acids. In germline, CDR1 is MNHEY, CDR2 SMNVEV (reference sequence). V was pared by 5 bases and J by 5 bases, with 3 bases of the junction left unmatched.

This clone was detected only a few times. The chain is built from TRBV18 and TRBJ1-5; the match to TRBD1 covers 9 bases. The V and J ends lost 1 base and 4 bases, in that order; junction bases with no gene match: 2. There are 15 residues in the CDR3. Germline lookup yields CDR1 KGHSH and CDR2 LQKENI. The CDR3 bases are TGTGCCAGCTCACCACGACAGGGGGGGAATCAGCCCCAGCATTTT. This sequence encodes CASSPRQGGNQPQHF.

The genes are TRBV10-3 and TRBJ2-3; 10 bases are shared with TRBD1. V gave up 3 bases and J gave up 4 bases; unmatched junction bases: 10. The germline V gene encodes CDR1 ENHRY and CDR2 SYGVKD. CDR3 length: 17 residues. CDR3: CAISDSPGTGASDTQYF. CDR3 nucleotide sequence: TGTGCCATCAGTGATTCACCCGGGACAGGGGCTTCAGATACGCAGTATTTT.

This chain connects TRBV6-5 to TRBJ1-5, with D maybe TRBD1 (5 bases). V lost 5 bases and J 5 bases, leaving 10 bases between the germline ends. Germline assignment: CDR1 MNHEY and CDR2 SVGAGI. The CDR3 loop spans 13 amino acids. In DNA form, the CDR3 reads TGTGCCAGCAGTCTGGGGGGGTATCAGCCCCAGCATTTT. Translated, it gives CASSLGGYQPQHF.

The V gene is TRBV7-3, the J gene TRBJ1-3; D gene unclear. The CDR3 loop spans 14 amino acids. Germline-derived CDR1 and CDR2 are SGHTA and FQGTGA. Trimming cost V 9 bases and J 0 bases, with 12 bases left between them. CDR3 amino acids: CARPQYPSGNTIYF. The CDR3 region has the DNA TGTGCCAGGCCACAGTATCCCTCTGGAAACACCATATATTTT. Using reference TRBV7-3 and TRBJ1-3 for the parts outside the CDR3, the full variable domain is GAGVSQTPSNKVTEKGKYVELRCDPISGHTALYWYRQSLGQGPEFLIYFQGTGAADDSGLPNDRFFAVRPEGSVSTLKIQRTERGDSAVYLCARPQYPSGNTIYFGEGSWLTVV.

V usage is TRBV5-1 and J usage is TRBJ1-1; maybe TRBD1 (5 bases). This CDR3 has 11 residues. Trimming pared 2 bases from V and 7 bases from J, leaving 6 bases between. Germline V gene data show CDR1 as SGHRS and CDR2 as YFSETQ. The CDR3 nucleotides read TGCGCCAGCAGCTTTGACAGTGAAGCTTTCTTT. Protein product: CASSFDSEAFF.

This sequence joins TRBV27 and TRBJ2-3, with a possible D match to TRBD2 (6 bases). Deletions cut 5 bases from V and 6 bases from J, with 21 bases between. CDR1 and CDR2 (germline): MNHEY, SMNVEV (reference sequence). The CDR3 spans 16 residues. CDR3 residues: CASSTLPGLTIDTQYF. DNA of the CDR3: TGTGCCAGCAGTACGCTCCCGGGACTCACGATCGATACGCAGTATTTT.

The CDR3 reads CASGPGTELYF. The CDR3 DNA reads as TGTGCTAGTGGTCCGGGGACAGAGTTGTACTTC. This chain joins TRBV12-5 and TRBJ2-5, with 7 bases identical to TRBD1. The CDR3 is 11 residues long. V lost 5 bases and J lost 13; bases outside the gene matches: 7. Germline lookup yields CDR1 LGHNT and CDR2 FRNRAP.

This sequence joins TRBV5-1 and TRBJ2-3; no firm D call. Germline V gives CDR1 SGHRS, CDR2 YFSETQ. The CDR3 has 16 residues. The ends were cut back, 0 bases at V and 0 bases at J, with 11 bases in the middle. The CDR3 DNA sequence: TGCGCCAGCAGCTTGGCCAGAAGCAGCAGCACAGATACGCAGTATTTT. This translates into CASSLARSSSTDTQYF.

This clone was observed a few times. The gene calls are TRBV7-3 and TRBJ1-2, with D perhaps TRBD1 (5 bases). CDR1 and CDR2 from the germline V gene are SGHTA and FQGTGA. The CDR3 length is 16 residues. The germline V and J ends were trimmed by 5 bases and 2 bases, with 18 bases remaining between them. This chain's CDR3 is CASSLTYGADNYGYTF. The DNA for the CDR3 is TGTGCCAGCAGCCTCACGTATGGGGCAGACAACTATGGCTACACCTTC.

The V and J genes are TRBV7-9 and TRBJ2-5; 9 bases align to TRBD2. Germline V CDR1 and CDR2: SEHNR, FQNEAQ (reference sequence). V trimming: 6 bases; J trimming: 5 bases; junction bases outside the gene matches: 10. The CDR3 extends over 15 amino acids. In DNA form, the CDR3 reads TGTGCCAGCAGTTTGGGCGGGGGGGCCTGGGAGACCCAGTACTTC. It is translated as CASSLGGGAWETQYF. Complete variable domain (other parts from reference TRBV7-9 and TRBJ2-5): DTGVSQNPRHKITKRGQNVTFRCDPISEHNRLYWYRQTLGQGPEFLTYFQNEAQLEKSRLLSDRFSAERPKGSFSTLEIQRTEQGDSAMYLCASSLGGGAWETQYFGPGTRLLVL.

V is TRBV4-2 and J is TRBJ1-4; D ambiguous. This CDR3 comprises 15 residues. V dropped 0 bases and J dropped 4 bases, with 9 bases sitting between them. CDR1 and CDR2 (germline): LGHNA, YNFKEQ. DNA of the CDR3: TGTGCCAGCAGCCAAGATCACACGGGTAATGAAAAACTGTTTTTT. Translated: CASSQDHTGNEKLFF.

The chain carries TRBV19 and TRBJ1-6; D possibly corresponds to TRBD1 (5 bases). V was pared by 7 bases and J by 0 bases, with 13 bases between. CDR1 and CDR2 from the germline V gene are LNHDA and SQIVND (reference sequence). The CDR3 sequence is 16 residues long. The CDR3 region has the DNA TGTGCCAGTACCCGGGGGTCGAGCTCCTATAATTCACCCCTCCACTTT. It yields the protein CASTRGSSSYNSPLHF.

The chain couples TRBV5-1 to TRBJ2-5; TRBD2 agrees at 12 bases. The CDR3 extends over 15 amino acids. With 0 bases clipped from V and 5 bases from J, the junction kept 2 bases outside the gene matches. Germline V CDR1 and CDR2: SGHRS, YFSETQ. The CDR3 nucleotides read TGCGCCAGCAGCTTGGCTGGGACTAGCGGGGAGACCCAGTACTTC. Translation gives CASSLAGTSGETQYF.

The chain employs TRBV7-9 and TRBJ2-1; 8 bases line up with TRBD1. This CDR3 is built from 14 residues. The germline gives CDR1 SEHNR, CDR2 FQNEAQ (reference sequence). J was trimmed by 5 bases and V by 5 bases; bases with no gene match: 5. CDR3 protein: CASSQRQGNNEQFF. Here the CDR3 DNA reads TGTGCCAGCAGCCAAAGACAGGGGAACAATGAGCAGTTCTTC.

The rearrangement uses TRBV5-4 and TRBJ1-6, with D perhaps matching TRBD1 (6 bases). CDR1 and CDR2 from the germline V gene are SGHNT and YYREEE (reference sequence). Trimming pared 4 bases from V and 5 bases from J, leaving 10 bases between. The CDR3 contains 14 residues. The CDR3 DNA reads TGTGCCAGCAGCGTCCAGGGGAATAATTCACCCCTCCACTTT. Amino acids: CASSVQGNNSPLHF.

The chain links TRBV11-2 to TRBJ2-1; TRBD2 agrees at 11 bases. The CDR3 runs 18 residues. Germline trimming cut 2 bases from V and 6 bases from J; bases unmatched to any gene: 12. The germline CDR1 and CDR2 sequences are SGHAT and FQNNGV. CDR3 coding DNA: TGTGCCAGCAGCTTATGGACTTCTAGCGGGGGGTTAGTCAATGAGCAGTTCTTC. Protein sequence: CASSLWTSSGGLVNEQFF.

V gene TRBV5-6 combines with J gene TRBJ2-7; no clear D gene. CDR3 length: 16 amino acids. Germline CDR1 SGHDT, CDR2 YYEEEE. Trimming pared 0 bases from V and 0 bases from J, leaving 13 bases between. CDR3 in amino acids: CASSLEVSRISYEQYF. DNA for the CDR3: TGTGCCAGCAGCTTGGAGGTTAGCAGAATCTCCTACGAGCAGTACTTC.

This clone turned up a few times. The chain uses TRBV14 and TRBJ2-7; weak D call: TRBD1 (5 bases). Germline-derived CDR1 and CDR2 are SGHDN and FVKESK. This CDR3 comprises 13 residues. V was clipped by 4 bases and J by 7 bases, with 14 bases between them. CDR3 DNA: TGTGCCAGCAGCCGACAGTCCGTCGGGGAGCAGTACTTC. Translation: CASSRQSVGEQYF. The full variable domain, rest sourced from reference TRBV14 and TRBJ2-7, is EAGVTQFPSHSVIEKGQTVTLRCDPISGHDNLYWYRRVMGKEIKFLLHFVKESKQDESGMPNNRFLAERTGGTYSTLKVQPAELEDSGVYFCASSRQSVGEQYFGPGTRLTVT.